One TCR beta chain is described in this entry. The entry originates in a study of T cells after yellow fever vaccination. MiXCR, run by TCRdb on the 5' RACE reads, gives a single entry per CDR3 protein. The sample includes about 220,000 distinct CDR3 sequences, around 3.1% seen only once; the top ten take around 3%. This CDR3 has 16 amino acids. Germline V lookup: CDR1 SGHTA, CDR2 FQGNSA. Trimming took 1 base from V and 0 from J, leaving 10 bases between them. The sample was CD4+ T cells sorted from PBMCs, taken 10 days after the yellow fever booster vaccination. The V and J genes are TRBV7-2 and TRBJ2-1; D gene unclear. The receptor was isolated from a man in his late teens or twenties who received the YFV17D yellow fever vaccine. The CDR3 region has the DNA TGTGCCAGCAGCTTAGAGAGGATAAGCTCCTACAATGAGCAGTTCTTC. Translated, it gives CASSLERISSYNEQFF.